These 4 T cell receptor beta chains came from one sample sequenced in a study of post-analysis software for immune sequencing data. Study-level findings and limits: Four to six TRBV segments, including TRBV5-6, TRBV5-1 and TRBV20-1, were more frequent in patients than controls.

These receptors have no identified antigens. TCR beta libraries were prepared from cDNA with unique molecular identifiers. MiXCR, run by TCRdb on the PCR reads, gives a single entry per CDR3 protein. The sample holds around 440,000 distinct CDR3 sequences, around 40% seen once. Sequencing input: blood. The receptor source for this set is a girl aged 10 to 17 with multiple sclerosis.

CDR3 coding DNA: TGTGCCAGCTCACCAGTCGACAGGGTAATCTCCGGGGAGCTGTTTTTT. This codes for CASSPVDRVISGELFF. The rearrangement joins TRBV18 to TRBJ2-2; TRBD1 matches 7 bases. J was trimmed by 6 bases and V by 2 bases; bases with no gene match: 9. The CDR3 has 16 residues. The germline CDR1 and CDR2 sequences are KGHSH and LQKENI. The full variable domain, its missing parts supplied by reference TRBV18 and TRBJ2-2, is NAGVMQNPRHLVRRRGQEARLRCSPMKGHSHVYWYRQLPEEGLKFMVYLQKENIIDESGMPKERFSAEFPKEGPSILRIQQVVRGDSAAYFCASSPVDRVISGELFFGEGSRLTVL.

The chain has TRBV7-9 and TRBJ2-7, with D tentatively TRBD2 (5 bases). The J call may be mistaken, given a closer DNA end match to TRBJ2-5. The CDR3 has 16 residues. Looked up from germline, CDR1 is SEHNR and CDR2 is FQNEAQ (reference sequence). The CDR3: CASRTLSAQMRETQYF. The CDR3 coding sequence is TGTGCCAGCAGGACTCTTAGCGCCCAGATGAGGGAGACCCAGTACTTC.

The chain carries TRBV29-1 and TRBJ2-7; tentative D call: TRBD1 (5 bases). The CDR3 spans 11 residues. Germline assignment: CDR1 SQVTM and CDR2 ANQGSEA. V shed 6 bases and J shed 2 bases, with 8 bases lying between them. The DNA for the CDR3 is TGCAGCGTGCGGACAACCTACGAGCAGTACTTC. Protein product: CSVRTTYEQYF.

The chain couples TRBV5-1 to TRBJ2-7; TRBD2 is a possible D gene (5 bases). The CDR3 loop spans 14 amino acids. The germline gives CDR1 SGHRS, CDR2 YFSETQ. Deletions cut 0 bases from V and 1 base from J, with 8 bases between. CDR3 coding DNA: TGCGCCAGCAGCTTGGGAGCGGATTCCTACGAGCAGTACTTC. Translation gives CASSLGADSYEQYF.